This TCR beta chain appears in the sequencing data of a study of T cell responses to AZD1222 COVID-19 vaccine. Study-wide points: Donor demographics were predominantly white British with a female majority; clonal diversity may be underestimated.

Assay used: immunoSEQ multiplex PCR; TCRdb lists only in-frame clones, some missing. Of under 110,000 clones in the sample, around 83% were seen once. V lost 3 bases to trimming and J lost 7 bases, with 12 bases between them. The CDR3 loop spans 13 amino acids. Germline V gene lookup returns CDR1 LNHDA and CDR2 SQIVND (reference sequence). This clone was seen only a few times. Its antigen remains unknown. The chain is built from TRBV19 and TRBJ1-1; no reliable D call. This clonotype originated in an adult in good health. The sample consisted of peripheral blood, taken on day 0 of AZD1222 vaccination. CDR3 sequence: CASSIRAEGEAFF. CDR3 nucleotide sequence: TGTGCCAGTAGTATTCGGGCAGAAGGTGAAGCTTTCTTT.